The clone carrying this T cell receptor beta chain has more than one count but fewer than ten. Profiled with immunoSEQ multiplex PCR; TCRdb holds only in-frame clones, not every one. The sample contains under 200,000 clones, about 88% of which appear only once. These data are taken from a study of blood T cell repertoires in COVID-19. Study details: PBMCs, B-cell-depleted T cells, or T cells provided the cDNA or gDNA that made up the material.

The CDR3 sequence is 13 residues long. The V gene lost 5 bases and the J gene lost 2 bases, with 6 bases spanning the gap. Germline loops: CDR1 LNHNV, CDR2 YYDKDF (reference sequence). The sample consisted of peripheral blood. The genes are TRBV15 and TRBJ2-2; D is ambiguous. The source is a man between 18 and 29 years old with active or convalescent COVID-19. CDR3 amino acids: CATSGPNTGELFF. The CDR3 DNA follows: TGTGCCACCAGCGGCCCCAACACCGGGGAGCTGTTTTTT.